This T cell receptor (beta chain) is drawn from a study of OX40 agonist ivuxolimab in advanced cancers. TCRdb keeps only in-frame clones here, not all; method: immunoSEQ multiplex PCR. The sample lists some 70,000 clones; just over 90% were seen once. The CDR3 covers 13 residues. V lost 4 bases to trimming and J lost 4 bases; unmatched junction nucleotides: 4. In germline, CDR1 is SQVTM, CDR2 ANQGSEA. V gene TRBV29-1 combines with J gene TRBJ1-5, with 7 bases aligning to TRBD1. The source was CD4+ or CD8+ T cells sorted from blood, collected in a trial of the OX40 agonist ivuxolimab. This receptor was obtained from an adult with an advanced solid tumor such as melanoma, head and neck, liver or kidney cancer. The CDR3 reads CSVGGTENQPQHF. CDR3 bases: TGCAGCGTTGGAGGGACAGAAAATCAGCCCCAGCATTTT.